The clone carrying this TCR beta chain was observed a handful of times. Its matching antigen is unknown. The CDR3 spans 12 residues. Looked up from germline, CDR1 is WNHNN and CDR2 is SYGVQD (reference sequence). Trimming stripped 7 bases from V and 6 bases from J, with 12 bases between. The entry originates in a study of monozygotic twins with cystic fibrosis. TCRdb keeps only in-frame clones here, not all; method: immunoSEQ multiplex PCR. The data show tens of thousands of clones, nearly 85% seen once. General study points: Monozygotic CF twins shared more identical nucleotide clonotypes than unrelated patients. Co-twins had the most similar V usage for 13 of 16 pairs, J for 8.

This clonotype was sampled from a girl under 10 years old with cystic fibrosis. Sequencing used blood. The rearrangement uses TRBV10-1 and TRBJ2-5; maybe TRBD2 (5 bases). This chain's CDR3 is CASNGVVKTQYF. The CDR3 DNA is TGCGCCAGCAACGGGGTGGTTAAGACCCAGTACTTC.